Listed below are T cell receptor beta chains from one sample, sequenced in a study of cytomegalovirus exposure and HLA in healthy donors. Only in-frame clones appear in the TCRdb table, and some are missing; sequencing was by immunoSEQ multiplex PCR. The table has roughly 260,000 clones, roughly 89% seen once. Sequencing used PBMCs. These receptors were taken from a man between 18 and 29 years old in good health and CMV-seronegative. CDR3s include the opening cysteine and the closing phenylalanine or tryptophan. The D gene is left open where the match is weak. The size of a clone is reported for some rows only, either as once, few or many, or as a class for expanded clones.

>TRBV5-4|NA|TRBD1|TRBJ2-3
CASSLAGTGHDTQYF
TGTGCCAGCAGCTTGGCTGGGACAGGGCATGATACGCAGTATTTT
>TRBV7-9|NA|TRBD2|TRBJ2-2
CASSLVWEGEELFF
TGTGCCAGCAGCTTAGTCTGGGAGGGCGAGGAGCTGTTTTTT
>TRBV27|NA|NA|TRBJ2-1
CASSASGGEAYNEQFF
TGTGCCAGCAGCGCGTCCGGAGGGGAGGCCTACAATGAGCAGTTCTTC
>TRBV6-5|NA|TRBD2|TRBJ2-1
CASSYSFSGGPQEQFF
TGTGCCAGCAGTTACTCGTTTTCGGGGGGGCCACAGGAGCAGTTCTTC
>TRBV18|once|NA|TRBJ1-6
CASSTQGRIQGSPLHF
TGTGCCAGCAGCACCCAGGGCCGCATCCAGGGTTCACCCCTCCACTTT
>TRBV5-6|once|NA|TRBJ1-1
CASSLTGKTEAFF
TGTGCCAGCAGCCTAACAGGGAAAACTGAAGCTTTCTTT
>TRBV27|NA|TRBD2|TRBJ2-7
CASRIGGGSVYYEQYF
TGTGCCAGCAGAATAGGAGGCGGGAGCGTTTACTACGAGCAGTACTTC
>TRBV9|NA|TRBD1|TRBJ2-2
CASSGHPGQGFTGELFF
TGTGCCAGCAGCGGGCACCCGGGACAGGGGTTTACCGGGGAGCTGTTTTTT
>TRBV12-5|once|NA|TRBJ2-1
CASGPHDRHLGNEQFF
TGTGCTAGTGGTCCCCACGACAGGCACCTCGGCAATGAGCAGTTCTTC
>TRBV18|NA|TRBD2|TRBJ2-2
CASSPSGPGELFF
TGTGCCAGCTCACCTAGCGGGCCCGGGGAGCTGTTTTTT
>TRBV27|NA|TRBD1|TRBJ1-1
CASSTGATEAFF
TGTGCCAGCTCCACAGGGGCCACTGAAGCTTTCTTT
>TRBV7-2|NA|TRBD2|TRBJ2-7
CASSLGELAGGREQYF
TGTGCCAGCAGCTTAGGGGAGCTAGCGGGGGGGCGAGAGCAGTACTTC
>TRBV30|NA|NA|TRBJ2-5
CAWSVSGSMGTQYF
TGTGCCTGGAGTGTATCCGGGAGCATGGGGACCCAGTACTTC
>TRBV13|NA|NA|TRBJ1-5
CASSVGGNSNQPQHF
TGTGCCAGCAGCGTCGGCGGAAATAGCAATCAGCCCCAGCATTTT
>TRBV29-1|NA|NA|TRBJ1-3
CSVVIGNTIYF
TGCAGCGTTGTAATCGGAAACACCATATATTTT
>TRBV5-4|NA|TRBD2|TRBJ2-5
CASSIRLAGAETQYF
TGTGCCAGCAGCATCCGACTAGCGGGAGCTGAGACCCAGTACTTC
>TRBV7-8|NA|NA|TRBJ2-5
CASSLVTSGYQETQYF
TGTGCCAGCAGCTTAGTTACTTCGGGTTACCAAGAGACCCAGTACTTC
>TRBV7-2|NA|TRBD1|TRBJ1-5
CASSPGTGNQPQHF
TGTGCCAGCAGCCCAGGGACAGGGAACCAGCCCCAGCATTTT
>TRBV7-9|NA|NA|TRBJ2-1
CASGGDLYNEQFF
TGTGCCAGCGGCGGGGATCTCTACAATGAGCAGTTCTTC
>TRBV5-1|NA|NA|TRBJ1-6
CASSLGQKGSPLHF
TGCGCCAGCAGCTTGGGCCAAAAGGGGTCACCCCTCCACTTT
>TRBV7-3|NA|TRBD1|TRBJ2-1
CASSTRQGGEQFF
TGTGCCAGCAGCACCCGACAGGGTGGTGAGCAGTTCTTC
>TRBV4-1|NA|NA|TRBJ2-2
CASSQRGLESRVTGELFF
TGCGCCAGCAGCCAAAGGGGACTCGAGAGTCGGGTCACCGGGGAGCTGTTTTTT
>TRBV4-1|once|NA|TRBJ2-7
CASSQVGEEEQYF
TGCGCCAGCAGCCAAGTGGGAGAAGAGGAGCAGTACTTC